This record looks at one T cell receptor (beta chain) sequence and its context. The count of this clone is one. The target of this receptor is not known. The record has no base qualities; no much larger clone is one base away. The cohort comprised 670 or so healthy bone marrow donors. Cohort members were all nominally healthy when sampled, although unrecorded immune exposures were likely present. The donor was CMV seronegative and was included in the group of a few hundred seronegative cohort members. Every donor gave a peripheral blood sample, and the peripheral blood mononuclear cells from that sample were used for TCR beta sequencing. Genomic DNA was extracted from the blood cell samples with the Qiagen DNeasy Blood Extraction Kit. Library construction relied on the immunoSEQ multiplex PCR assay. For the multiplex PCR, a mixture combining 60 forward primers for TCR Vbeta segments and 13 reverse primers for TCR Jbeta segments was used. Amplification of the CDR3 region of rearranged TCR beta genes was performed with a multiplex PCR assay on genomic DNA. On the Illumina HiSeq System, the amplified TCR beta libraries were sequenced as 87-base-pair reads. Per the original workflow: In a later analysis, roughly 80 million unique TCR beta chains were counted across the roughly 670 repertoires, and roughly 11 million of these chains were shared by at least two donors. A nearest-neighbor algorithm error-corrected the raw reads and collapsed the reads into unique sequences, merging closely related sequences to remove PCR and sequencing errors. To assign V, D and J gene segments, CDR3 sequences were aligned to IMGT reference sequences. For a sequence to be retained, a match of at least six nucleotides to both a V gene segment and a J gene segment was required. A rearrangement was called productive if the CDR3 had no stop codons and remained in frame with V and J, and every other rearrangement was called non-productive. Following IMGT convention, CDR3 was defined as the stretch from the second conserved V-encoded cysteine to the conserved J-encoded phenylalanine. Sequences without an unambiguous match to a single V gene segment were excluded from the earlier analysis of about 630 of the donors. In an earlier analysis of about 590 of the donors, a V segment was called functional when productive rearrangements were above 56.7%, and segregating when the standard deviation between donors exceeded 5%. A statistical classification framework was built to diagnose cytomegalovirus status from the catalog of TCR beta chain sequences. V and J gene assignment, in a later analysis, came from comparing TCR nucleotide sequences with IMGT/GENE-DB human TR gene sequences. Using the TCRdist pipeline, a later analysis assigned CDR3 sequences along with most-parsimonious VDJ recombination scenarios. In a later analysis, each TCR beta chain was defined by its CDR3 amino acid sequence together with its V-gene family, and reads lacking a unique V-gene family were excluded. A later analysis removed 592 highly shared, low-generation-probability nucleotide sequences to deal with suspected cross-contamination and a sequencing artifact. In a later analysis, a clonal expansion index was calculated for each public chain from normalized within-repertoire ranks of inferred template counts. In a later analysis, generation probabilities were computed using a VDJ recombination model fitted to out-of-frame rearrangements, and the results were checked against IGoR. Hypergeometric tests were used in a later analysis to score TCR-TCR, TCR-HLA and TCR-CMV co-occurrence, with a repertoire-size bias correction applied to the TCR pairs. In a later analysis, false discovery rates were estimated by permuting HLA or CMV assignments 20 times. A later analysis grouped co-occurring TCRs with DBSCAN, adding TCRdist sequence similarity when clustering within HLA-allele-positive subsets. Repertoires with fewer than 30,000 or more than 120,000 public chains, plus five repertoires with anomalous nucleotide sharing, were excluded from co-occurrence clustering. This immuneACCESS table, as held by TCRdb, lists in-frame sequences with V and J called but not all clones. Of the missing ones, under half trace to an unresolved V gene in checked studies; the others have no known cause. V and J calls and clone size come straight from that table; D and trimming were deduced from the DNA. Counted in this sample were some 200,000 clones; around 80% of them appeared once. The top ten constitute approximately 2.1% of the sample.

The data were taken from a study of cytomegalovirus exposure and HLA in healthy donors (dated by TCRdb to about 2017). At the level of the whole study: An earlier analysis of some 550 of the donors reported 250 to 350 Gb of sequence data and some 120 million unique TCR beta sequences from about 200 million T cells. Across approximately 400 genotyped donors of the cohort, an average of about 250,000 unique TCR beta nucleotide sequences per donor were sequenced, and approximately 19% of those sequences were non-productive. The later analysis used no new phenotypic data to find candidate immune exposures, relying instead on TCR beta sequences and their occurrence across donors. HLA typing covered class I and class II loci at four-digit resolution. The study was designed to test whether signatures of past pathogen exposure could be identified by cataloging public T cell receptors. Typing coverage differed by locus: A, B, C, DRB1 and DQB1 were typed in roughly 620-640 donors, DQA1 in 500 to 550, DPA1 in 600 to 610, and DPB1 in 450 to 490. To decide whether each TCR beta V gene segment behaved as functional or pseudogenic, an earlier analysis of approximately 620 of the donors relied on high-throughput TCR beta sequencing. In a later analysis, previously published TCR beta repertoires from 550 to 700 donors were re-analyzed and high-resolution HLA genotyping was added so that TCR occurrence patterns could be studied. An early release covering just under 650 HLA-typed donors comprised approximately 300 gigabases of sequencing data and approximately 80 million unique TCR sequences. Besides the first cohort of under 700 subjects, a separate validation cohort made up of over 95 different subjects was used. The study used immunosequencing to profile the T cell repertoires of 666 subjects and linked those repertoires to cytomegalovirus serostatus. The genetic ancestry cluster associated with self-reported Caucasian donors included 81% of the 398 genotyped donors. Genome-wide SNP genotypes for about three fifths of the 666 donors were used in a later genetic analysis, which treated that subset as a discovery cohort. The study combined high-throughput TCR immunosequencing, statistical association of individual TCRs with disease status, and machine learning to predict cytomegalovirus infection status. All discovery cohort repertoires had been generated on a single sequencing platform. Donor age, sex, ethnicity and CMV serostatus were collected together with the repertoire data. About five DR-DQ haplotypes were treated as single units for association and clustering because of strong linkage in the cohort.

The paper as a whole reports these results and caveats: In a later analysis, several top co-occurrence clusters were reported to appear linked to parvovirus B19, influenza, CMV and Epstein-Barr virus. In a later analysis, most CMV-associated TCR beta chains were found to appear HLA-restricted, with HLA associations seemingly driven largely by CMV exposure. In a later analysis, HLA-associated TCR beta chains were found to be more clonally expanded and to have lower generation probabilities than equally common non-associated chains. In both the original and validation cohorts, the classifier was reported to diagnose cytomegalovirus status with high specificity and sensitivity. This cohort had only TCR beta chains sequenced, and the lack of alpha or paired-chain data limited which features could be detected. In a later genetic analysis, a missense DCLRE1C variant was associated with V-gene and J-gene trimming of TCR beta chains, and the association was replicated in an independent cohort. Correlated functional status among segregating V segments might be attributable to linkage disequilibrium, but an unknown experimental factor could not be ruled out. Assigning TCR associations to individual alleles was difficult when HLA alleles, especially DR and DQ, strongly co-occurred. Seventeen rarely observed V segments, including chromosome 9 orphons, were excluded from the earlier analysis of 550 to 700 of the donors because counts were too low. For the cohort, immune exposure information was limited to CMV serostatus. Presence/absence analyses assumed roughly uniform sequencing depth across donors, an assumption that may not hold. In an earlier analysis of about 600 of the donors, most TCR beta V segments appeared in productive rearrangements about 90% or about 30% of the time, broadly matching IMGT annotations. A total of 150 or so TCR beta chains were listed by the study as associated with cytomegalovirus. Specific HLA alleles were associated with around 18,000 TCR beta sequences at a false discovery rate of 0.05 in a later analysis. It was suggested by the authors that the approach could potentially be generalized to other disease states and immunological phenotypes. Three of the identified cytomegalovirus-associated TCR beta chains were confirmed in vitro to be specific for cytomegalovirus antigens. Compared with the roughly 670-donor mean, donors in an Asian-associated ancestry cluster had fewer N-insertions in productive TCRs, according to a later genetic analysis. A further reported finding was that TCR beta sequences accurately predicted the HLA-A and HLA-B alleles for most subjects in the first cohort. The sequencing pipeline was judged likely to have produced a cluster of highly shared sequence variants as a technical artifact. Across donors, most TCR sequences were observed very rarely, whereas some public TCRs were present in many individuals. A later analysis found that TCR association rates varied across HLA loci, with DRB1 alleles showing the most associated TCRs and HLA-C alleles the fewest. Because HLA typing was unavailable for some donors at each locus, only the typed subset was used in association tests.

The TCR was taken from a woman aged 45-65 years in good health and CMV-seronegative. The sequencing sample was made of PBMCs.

The bases read TGTGCCAGCAGCCGGGACAGGGGATCGACCGGAAACACCATATATTTT. It translates to CASSRDRGSTGNTIYF. This receptor chain uses TRBV5-8 and TRBJ1-3, and 10 bases in between align with TRBD1. The germline V gene supplies CDR1 SGHTS and CDR2 YDEGEE. Trimming takes 4 bases off V and 4 bases off J; junction bases not matched to a gene: 8. From the cysteine through the phenylalanine, the CDR3 covers 16 amino acids. Only the CDR3 DNA is retained, 48 bases long and in frame from the first base.